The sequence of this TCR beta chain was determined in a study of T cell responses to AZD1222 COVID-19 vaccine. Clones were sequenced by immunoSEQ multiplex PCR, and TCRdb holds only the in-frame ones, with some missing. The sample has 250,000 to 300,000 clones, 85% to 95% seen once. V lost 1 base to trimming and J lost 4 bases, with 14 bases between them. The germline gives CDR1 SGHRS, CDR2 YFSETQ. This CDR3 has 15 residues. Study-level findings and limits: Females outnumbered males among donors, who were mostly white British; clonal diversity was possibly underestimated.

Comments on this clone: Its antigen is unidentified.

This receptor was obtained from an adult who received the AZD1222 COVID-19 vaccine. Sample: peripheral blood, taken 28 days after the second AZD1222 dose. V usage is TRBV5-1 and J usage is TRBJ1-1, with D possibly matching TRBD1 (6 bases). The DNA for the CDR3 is TGCGCCAGCAGCTTGCTCCAGGGGTCGGGCACTGAAGCTTTCTTT. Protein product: CASSLLQGSGTEAFF.